This TCR beta chain was retrieved from a study of esophageal squamous cell carcinoma under preoperative chemotherapy (dated by TCRdb to the late 2010s). General notes on the study: TCR repertoires were profiled in both peripheral blood T cells and tumor-infiltrating lymphocytes. The study assessed how paclitaxel-nedaplatin chemotherapy affected T-cell receptor repertoires in patients with esophageal squamous cell carcinoma. The cohort comprised five patients with primary esophageal squamous cell carcinoma. Repertoires from samples collected before paclitaxel-nedaplatin therapy were compared with repertoires from samples collected after the therapy. The research as a whole found: Clonotype frequencies shifted immediately and substantially under paclitaxel-nedaplatin therapy, and abundant clones were more likely to contract than to amplify. Rather than arising solely from local clonal changes, post-treatment tumor-infiltrating lymphocytes appeared to come partly from peripheral T cells that migrated into the tumor. After chemotherapy, TCR diversity rose significantly in peripheral T cells, but this increase was not seen in tumor-infiltrating lymphocytes. Only a few patients with esophageal squamous cell carcinoma were analyzed, making for a small cohort.

The library was built by means of PCR. TCRdb records HiSeq X Ten as the sequencer. High-throughput sequencing was used to characterize TCR repertoires. TCRdb reworked the public reads: Q25 trimming with fastp, MiXCR clone assembly, productive beta chains retained. All rows with the same CDR3 protein become a single entry with the most common DNA and genes. The sample contains around 14,000 distinct CDR3 sequences, about three fifths of them found a single time. About 53% of the sample is held by the ten biggest clonotypes. In the germline V gene, CDR1 corresponds to MNHEY and CDR2 to SVGEGT. The CDR3 has 14 amino acids, counting the end cysteine and phenylalanine. Only the CDR3 portion is preserved as DNA: 42 bases, with reading frame beginning at the first base. Between the V and J ends, shortened by 7 bases and 0 bases respectively, the junction contains 10 bases. In the paper's terms, the time point label means: before preoperative PTX-NDP chemotherapy. Before surgery, patients were given paclitaxel-nedaplatin as preoperative chemotherapy.

In regard to this clonotype: What this receptor recognizes is not known. Base qualities are not provided; no much larger clone lies one nucleotide away.

The sequence came from a human donor with esophageal squamous cell carcinoma. The donor label of this sample is uncertain. This material was obtained from a patient given preoperative chemotherapy. The V gene is TRBV6-2 or TRBV6-3 and the J gene is TRBJ2-1; TRBD1 is perhaps the D gene, given 5 matching bases. The DNA sequence is as follows: TGTGCCAGCAAAGTCGACAGCTCCTACAATGAGCAGTTCTTC. Translated, it reads CASKVDSSYNEQFF.